The clone carrying this T cell receptor (beta chain) was counted once. The CDR3 has 15 residues. V trimming: 5 bases; J trimming: 6 bases; junction bases outside the gene matches: 8. Per the germline V gene, CDR1 is LGHDT and CDR2 is YNNKEL (reference sequence). As processed by the authors: Cell counts per sample came from amplifying reference gene primers. Only in-frame clones appear in the TCRdb table, and some are missing; sequencing was by immunoSEQ multiplex PCR. D and trimming come from the DNA, and the V and J calls and clone size come from that table. This sample has 150,000 to 200,000 clones, with approximately 86% found just once. The data belong to a study of blood T cell repertoires in COVID-19.

Material for sequencing was peripheral blood. This receptor was obtained from a man in his sixties with acute or convalescent COVID-19. The chain carries TRBV3-1 (or the pseudogene TRBV3-2) and TRBJ2-1; 9 bases are shared with TRBD1. The DNA for the CDR3 is TGTGCCAGCAGCTTTCGGACAGGGGCGGGCAATGAGCAGTTCTTC. It specifies CASSFRTGAGNEQFF.